Following are 14 T cell receptor beta chains from one sample sequenced in a study of early T cells in non-severe SARS-CoV-2 infection (dated by TCRdb to 2020 to 2023). Library preparation used 5' RACE. TCRdb names NextSeq 500 as the instrument used. TCRdb's own reprocessing of the public reads used fastp at Q25 and MiXCR and kept productive beta chains. Here each entry gathers all rows of one CDR3 protein and keeps the most common genes and DNA. A total of 30,000 to 35,000 distinct CDR3 sequences appear in this sample, around 6.9% of them only once. The top ten clones comprise roughly an eighth of the sample. Sequences were derived from whole blood, sampled at baseline. The receptors were sampled from an adult who was a healthcare worker with PCR-confirmed SARS-CoV-2 infection or an uninfected control (not recorded which).

The chain recombines TRBV4-2 with TRBJ2-1, with 7 bases matching TRBD2. Germline CDR1 LGHNA, CDR2 YNFKEQ. The CDR3 totals 15 residues. Unmatched junction bases numbered 6, after V lost 1 base and J lost 6 bases. This CDR3 reads CASSQGGTSVNEQFF. Here the CDR3 DNA reads TGTGCCAGCAGCCAAGGGGGTACTAGCGTCAATGAGCAGTTCTTC.

This clonotype came up a few times. This rearrangement joins TRBV6-6 to TRBJ1-5, with 7 bases fitting TRBD1. The trim removed 7 bases at V and 4 bases at J, leaving 4 bases unmatched. Germline loops: CDR1 MNHNY, CDR2 SVGAGI (reference sequence). The CDR3 has 13 residues. The CDR3 protein is CASTQQGNQPQHF. CDR3 sequence (DNA): TGTGCCAGCACTCAACAGGGGAATCAGCCCCAGCATTTT.

The rearrangement links TRBV4-2 to TRBJ1-2; TRBD1 is a possible D gene (6 bases). The CDR3 has 15 amino acids. Germline CDR1 reads LGHNA; CDR2 reads YNFKEQ. Trimming removed 4 bases at V and 4 bases at J, with 16 bases between. The chain's CDR3 is CASSLEETGLYGYTF. DNA for the CDR3: TGTGCCAGCAGCCTAGAAGAGACAGGCCTCTATGGCTACACCTTC.

The chain combines TRBV6-5 with TRBJ2-2, with no clear D. The CDR3 has 16 amino acids. Germline lookup yields CDR1 MNHEY and CDR2 SVGAGI. V was shortened by 8 bases and J by 4 bases, with 20 bases between the two germline ends. CDR3 in DNA: TGTGCCAGCGCCCTAAACCCTGGGGATGCCACCGGGGAGCTGTTTTTT. It codes for CASALNPGDATGELFF.

This clonotype came up many times. The V call is TRBV29-1, the J call TRBJ2-1; 9 bases are shared with TRBD2. Germline V gives CDR1 SQVTM, CDR2 ANQGSEA. The V gene end was trimmed by 6 bases and the J gene end by 2 bases; junction bases not matched to a gene: 5. The CDR3 has 14 amino acids. The CDR3 protein is CSVELAGTYNEQFF. The CDR3 nucleotides are TGCAGCGTCGAACTAGCGGGCACCTACAATGAGCAGTTCTTC.

This clonotype was counted between two and nine times. The chain has TRBV5-1 and TRBJ2-3, with a possible D match to TRBD2 (5 bases). Per germline, CDR1 SGHRS and CDR2 YFSETQ. The CDR3 sequence is 18 residues long. Trimming stripped 0 bases from V and 3 bases from J, with 20 bases between. The CDR3 region has the DNA TGCGCCAGCAGCTTGGGGCCAACGATTCAATCGGGAACAGATACGCAGTATTTT. Its translation is CASSLGPTIQSGTDTQYF.

This clonotype was seen a few times. The chain carries TRBV24-1 and TRBJ2-1; 13 bases map to TRBD2. Germline V gene data show CDR1 as KGHDR and CDR2 as SFDVKD. Germline trimming cut 5 bases from V and 2 bases from J; bases unmatched to any gene: 8. CDR3 length: 18 residues. CDR3 in amino acids: CATSGGLAGASPYNEQFF. Here the CDR3 DNA reads TGTGCCACCAGTGGCGGACTAGCGGGAGCGTCCCCCTACAATGAGCAGTTCTTC.

This clonotype appeared a few times. This chain uses TRBV7-3 with TRBJ2-1, with 10 bases that match TRBD2. Germline V gene lookup returns CDR1 SGHTA and CDR2 FQGTGA. V lost 5 bases, J lost 8 bases, and 6 bases stayed unmatched. This CDR3 comprises 14 residues. The DNA of the CDR3 is TGTGCCAGCAGCCTAGCGGGGGCGTTGGATGAGCAGTTCTTC. Protein sequence: CASSLAGALDEQFF.

There are many counts of this clonotype. The chain uses TRBV5-1 and TRBJ2-7, with D possibly matching TRBD2 (6 bases). The ends were cut back, 6 bases at V and 2 bases at J, with 12 bases in the middle. Germline V gives CDR1 SGHRS, CDR2 YFSETQ. CDR3 length: 13 amino acids. CDR3 nucleotides: TGCGCCAGCACCCCAGGAGGGGCCTACGAGCAGTACTTC. It encodes CASTPGGAYEQYF.

There are a few counts of this clonotype. V is TRBV6-2 or TRBV6-3 and J is TRBJ2-3; 12 bases match TRBD2. The CDR3 is made up of 15 amino acids. Germline V gene lookup returns CDR1 MNHEY and CDR2 SVGEGT. The V gene end was trimmed by 7 bases and the J gene end by 6 bases; junction bases not matched to a gene: 8. The CDR3 spells CASKPTSGRWDTQYF. CDR3 DNA sequence: TGTGCCAGCAAGCCAACTAGCGGGAGGTGGGATACGCAGTATTTT.

This clonotype has a count of ten or more. V is TRBV5-4 and J is TRBJ2-1; TRBD2 matches 14 bases. Trimming cost V 3 bases and J 4 bases; bases outside gene matches: 3. CDR1 is SGHNT, CDR2 YYREEE, per germline (reference sequence). This CDR3 has 16 residues. The DNA for the CDR3 is TGTGCCAGCAGCTGGGGACTAGCGGGAGTGTACAATGAGCAGTTCTTC. Protein sequence: CASSWGLAGVYNEQFF.

This clonotype was observed many times. The chain employs TRBV6-2 or TRBV6-3 and TRBJ2-7; TRBD2 matches at 10 bases. The V and J ends lost 7 bases and 0 bases, in that order; junction bases with no gene match: 6. Germline lookup yields CDR1 MNHEY and CDR2 SVGEGT. The CDR3 loop spans 15 amino acids. The CDR3, as DNA: TGTGCCAGCACAACGAGCGGGAGGGCCTCCTACGAGCAGTACGTC. It translates to CASTTSGRASYEQYV.

In this sample, this clonotype turned up a few times. This chain links TRBV25-1 with TRBJ2-2; weak D call: TRBD2 (6 bases). Deletions cut 4 bases from V and 7 bases from J, with 13 bases between. Per germline, CDR1 MGHDK and CDR2 SYGVNS. This CDR3 region has 14 residues. CDR3 residues: CASSVSGEVGELFF. The CDR3 coding sequence is TGTGCCAGCAGTGTGTCGGGGGAAGTCGGGGAGCTGTTTTTT.

This chain joins TRBV7-9 and TRBJ1-3, with no clear D. The CDR3 runs to 13 residues. CDR1 SEHNR and CDR2 FQNEAQ come from the germline V gene (reference sequence). Trimming pared 2 bases from V and 6 bases from J, leaving 8 bases between. CDR3 protein: CASSLSSSNTIYF. CDR3 coding DNA: TGTGCCAGCAGCTTAAGTTCTTCAAACACCATATATTTT.